The rows below give T cell receptor beta chains drawn from one sample of a study of T cell changes during pregnancy in multiple sclerosis. This table comes from immunoSEQ multiplex PCR, and its TCRdb copy is limited to in-frame clones, with some not included. The table records around 61,000 clones, about 93% of them present only once. The sequences come from peripheral blood, collected in the third trimester of pregnancy. All receptors come from a female donor in good health, enrolled as a control in a pregnancy study. CDR3s include the opening cysteine and the closing phenylalanine or tryptophan. D genes are given only for firm matches. Rows give clone size only sometimes, using once, few, many, or a class for an expanded clone.

j_call v_call clone_size d_call cdr3_nt cdr3_aa
TRBJ1-2 TRBV28 NA TRBD1 TGTGCCAGCAGTACTACAGGGGGCAGGAACTATGGCTACACCTTC CASSTTGGRNYGYTF
TRBJ1-1 TRBV5-4 once TRBD1 TGTGCCAGCAGCCGGGACAGCAACACTGAAGCTTTCTTT CASSRDSNTEAFF
TRBJ1-1 TRBV28 NA NA TGTGCCAGCTACAGCAGCACTGAAGCTTTCTTT CASYSSTEAFF
TRBJ2-3 TRBV5-1 NA NA TGCGCCAGCAGCTCTACTATTTACTCTAGCACAGATACGCAGTATTTT CASSSTIYSSTDTQYF
TRBJ1-6 TRBV5-5 once NA TGTGCCAGCAGCCCTTCAAGACAGCCGAATTCACCCCTCCACTTT CASSPSRQPNSPLHF
TRBJ1-5 TRBV4-3 NA NA TGCGCCAGCAGCCAAGAATTTCCAGGCGCGAGTCAGCCCCAGCATTTT CASSQEFPGASQPQHF
TRBJ1-3 TRBV2 NA NA TGTGCCAGCAGACCTTTGACTCTCGGGGCTGGAAACACCATATATTTT CASRPLTLGAGNTIYF
TRBJ2-1 TRBV7-2 once NA TGTGCCAGCAGCTTAGGACAGAACTACAATGAGCAGTTCTTC CASSLGQNYNEQFF
TRBJ2-3 TRBV6-5 NA NA TGTGCCAGCAGTTACCGGGACATAGATACGCAGTATTTT CASSYRDIDTQYF
TRBJ2-4 TRBV19 NA NA TGTGCCAGTAGTATAGTTGGAAGGGGCGCGACCAAAAACATTCAGTACTTC CASSIVGRGATKNIQYF
TRBJ1-2 TRBV7-8 NA NA TGTGCCAGCAGCTACCAGGACTGGCTCCCCCTGTACACCTTC CASSYQDWLPLYTF